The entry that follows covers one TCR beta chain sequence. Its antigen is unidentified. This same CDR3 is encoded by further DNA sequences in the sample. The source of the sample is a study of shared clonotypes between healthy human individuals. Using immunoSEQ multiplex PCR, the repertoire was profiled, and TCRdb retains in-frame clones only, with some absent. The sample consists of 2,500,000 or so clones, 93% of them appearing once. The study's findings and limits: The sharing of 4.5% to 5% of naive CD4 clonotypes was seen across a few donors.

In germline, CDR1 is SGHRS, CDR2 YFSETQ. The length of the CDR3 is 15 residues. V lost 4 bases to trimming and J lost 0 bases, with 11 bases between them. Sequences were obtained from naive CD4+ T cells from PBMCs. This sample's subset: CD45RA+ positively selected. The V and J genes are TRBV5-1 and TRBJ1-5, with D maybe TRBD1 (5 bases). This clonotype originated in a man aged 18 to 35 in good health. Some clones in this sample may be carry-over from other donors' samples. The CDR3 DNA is TGCGCCAGCAGCCCTGAGGGGTATAGCAATCAGCCCCAGCATTTT. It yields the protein CASSPEGYSNQPQHF.